Ten or more counts support the clone carrying this TCR beta chain. Antigen unknown. Bulk libraries came from a prior protocol with listed TCR primers. TCRdb processed the PCR reads anew with MiXCR; each CDR3 protein has one entry. The sample has over 300,000 distinct CDR3 sequences, roughly a quarter seen once. The data derive from a study of molecular identifiers for immune sequencing clone quantification. Study background: RNA from 20,000 or 100,000 naive CD8 cells was split five ways in replicates, with four sequenced.

Study-wide points: The share of molecules held by clones above 20 RNA copies was over 98% in effector cells and under 1% in naive cells. Sizes of clones that are highly expanded could be underestimated (if identical TCR molecules share a barcode).

V lost 4 bases, J lost 4 bases, and 16 bases lay in between. The CDR3 loop spans 15 amino acids. Germline V gives CDR1 SGHNT, CDR2 YYREEE (reference sequence). The gene calls are TRBV5-4 and TRBJ2-3; perhaps D is TRBD1 or TRBD2 (5 bases each). This clonotype originated in a human donor in good health. Some libraries in this study had Jurkat cell RNA spiked in. Sequenced: naive CD8+ T cells from blood, with Jurkat cell RNA spiked in. Subset indicated: FACS-sorted CD8+CD4-CCR7+CD45RA+ naive T cells. CDR3 region: CASSGGRENPDTQYF. DNA for the CDR3: TGTGCCAGCAGCGGGGGACGGGAAAACCCAGATACGCAGTATTTT. Combining the CDR3 with reference TRBV5-4 and TRBJ2-3 gives the whole variable domain ETGVTQSPTHLIKTRGQQVTLRCSSQSGHNTVSWYQQALGQGPQFIFQYYREEENGRGNFPPRFSGLQFPNYSSELNVNALELDDSALYLCASSGGRENPDTQYFGPGTRLTVL.